Shown below are 8 T cell receptor beta chains from a single sample sequenced in a study of T cell repertoires in cytomegalovirus infection. TCRdb reprocessed the reads with MiXCR, giving one entry per CDR3 protein. The table includes 630,000 or so distinct CDR3 sequences, approximately 24% detected once. Input material: CD8+ T cells from PBMCs. Source of these receptors: a human donor in good health (CMV status not recorded). Some clones in this sample may be carry-over from other donors' samples.

This clonotype has at least ten counts. V is TRBV7-2 and J is TRBJ1-1, with D unresolved. The V end was cut by 8 bases, the J end by 5 bases, with 15 bases between. Looked up from germline, CDR1 is SGHTA and CDR2 is FQGNSA. The CDR3 contains 13 residues. As DNA, the CDR3 is TGTGCCAGCGCGCGCAGTCTAGGGACTGAAGCTTTCTTT. Amino acids: CASARSLGTEAFF.

This clonotype was picked up one time. The V call is TRBV20-1, the J call TRBJ2-5, with 7 positions matching TRBD2. The CDR3 has 13 residues. Per the germline V gene, CDR1 is DFQATT and CDR2 is SNEGSKA (reference sequence). V dropped 3 bases and J dropped 5; count of bases not matched to a gene: 6. The CDR3 loop is CSASRDYWETQYF. CDR3 sequence (DNA): TGCAGTGCTAGTCGGGACTATTGGGAGACCCAGTACTTC.

This clonotype was observed a few times. V and J are TRBV6-6 and TRBJ1-1; 9 bases match TRBD1. From germline, CDR1 is MNHNY and CDR2 SVGAGI (reference sequence). Trimming took 1 base from V and 5 from J; bases not matched to a gene: 8. This CDR3 comprises 16 residues. CDR3 sequence reads: CASSYYGQGPGTEAFF. The CDR3 nucleotides read TGTGCCAGCAGTTACTACGGACAGGGGCCGGGGACTGAAGCTTTCTTT.

This clonotype was counted a few times. The DNA of the CDR3 is TGTGCCAGCAGCCAAATTCGGGACAAACAAGAGACCCAGTACTTC. Translating gives CASSQIRDKQETQYF. The chain links TRBV28 to TRBJ2-5; weak D call: TRBD1 (6 bases). There are 15 residues in the CDR3. Trimming took 6 bases from V and 2 from J, leaving 16 bases between them. Germline CDR1 and CDR2: MDHEN and SYDVKM.

This clonotype showed up just a few times. V usage is TRBV20-1 and J usage is TRBJ1-2; D ambiguous. The CDR3 has 11 amino acids. Germline V lookup: CDR1 DFQATT, CDR2 SNEGSKA (reference sequence). V dropped 6 bases and J dropped 12 bases, with 17 bases sitting between them. CDR3 sequence: CSALGYEGDTF. The CDR3 nucleotides are TGCAGTGCCCTCGGGTACGAAGGAGACACCTTC.

This clonotype was found a few times. This chain links TRBV6-5 with TRBJ1-4, with D maybe TRBD1 (6 bases). Trimming took off 5 bases at V and 0 bases at J, with 13 bases between the two ends. Germline V gives CDR1 MNHEY, CDR2 SVGAGI. CDR3 size: 16 residues. The CDR3 DNA is TGTGCCAGCAGTAGCGGGACACTCTCAACTAATGAAAAACTGTTTTTT. Translated, it gives CASSSGTLSTNEKLFF.

This clonotype was counted many times. The rearrangement uses TRBV27 and TRBJ2-7; a weak D match, TRBD2 (5 bases). The CDR3 has 13 amino acids. CDR1 MNHEY and CDR2 SMNVEV come from the germline V gene (reference sequence). V was trimmed by 6 bases and J by 2 bases, leaving 11 bases between them. CDR3 DNA sequence: TGTGCCAGCAGGACCGGGGTGCCCTACGAGCAGTACTTC. Residues: CASRTGVPYEQYF.

This clonotype was detected a few times. This chain links TRBV6-2 or TRBV6-3 with TRBJ2-1, with D possibly being TRBD1 (7 bases). Germline CDR1 MNHEY, CDR2 SVGEGT. The V gene lost 2 bases and the J gene lost 6 bases, with 14 bases spanning the gap. The CDR3 runs 15 residues. The CDR3 DNA reads as TGTGCCAGCAGTTACGGCGCAGGGGGGTTCAATGAGCAGTTCTTC. Translation: CASSYGAGGFNEQFF.